The TCR beta chain described here comes from a study of a mutant IDH1 vaccine in newly diagnosed glioma. The wider study: Onset of vaccination occurred 4-6 weeks following radiotherapy alone, or with temozolomide cycles. The sex distribution of treated patients was approximately 62% male and about 38% female, with a mean age of 40.4 years. Before enrollment, patients got radiotherapy alone, temozolomide alone, or mostly the combination.

Assay used: immunoSEQ multiplex PCR; TCRdb lists only in-frame clones, some missing. The sample contains about 38,000 clones, approximately 80% of which appear only once. Germline V gene sequence: CDR1 DFQATT, CDR2 SNEGSKA (reference sequence). V lost 6 bases to trimming and J lost 8 bases, with 10 bases between them. This CDR3 spans 10 amino acids. The table lists this clone with a few counts. Antigen unknown. Noted time point: week 5, during vaccination. Vaccination used 300 ug of mutant IDH1 20-mer peptide per dose, with topical imiquimod. Each astrocytoma in the donors was new, WHO grade 3 or 4, IDH1-mutant and ATRX-lost.

The sequence came from a man aged 35-49 years with glioma. This chain connects TRBV20-1 to TRBJ1-2; the D is unclear. The sequenced sample was PBMCs, obtained from a glioma patient whose treatment included an IDH1 peptide vaccine. The DNA of the CDR3 is TGCAGTGCCCTCCAGGCCGGCTACACCTTC. It codes for CSALQAGYTF.